This entry lists 30 T cell receptor beta chains sequenced from one sample in a study of CD8+ T cells in alopecia areata. Treatment of the sample: oral pan-JAK inhibitor, 5-10 mg twice daily. Extracted RNA was reverse transcribed into cDNA, the sequencing template. Sequencing was performed with immunoSEQ multiplex PCR; in TCRdb, only in-frame clones are kept and a portion is missing. The top ten clones hold 0.75% to 0.95% of a sample with 150,000 to 200,000 clones, less than 70% of them seen once. The source was CD4+ T cells sorted from blood, collected at week 4, from a patient treated with tofacitinib. The receptors were sampled from a human donor with alopecia areata.

The genes are TRBV30 and TRBJ1-2; D is ambiguous. Germline CDR1 GTSNPN, CDR2 SVGIG (reference sequence). This CDR3 comprises 11 residues. Trimming shortened V by 3 bases and J by 7 bases, and 9 bases separated the two germline ends. CDR3 nucleotides: TGTGCCTGGAGAGGGCCTCGTGGCTACACCTTC. Translation gives CAWRGPRGYTF.

This clone was picked up one time. V is TRBV9 and J is TRBJ2-7; D possibly corresponds to TRBD1 (5 bases). V dropped 0 bases and J dropped 5 bases, with 12 bases sitting between them. CDR3 length: 14 amino acids. Looked up from germline, CDR1 is SGDLS and CDR2 is YYNGEE. The CDR3 sequence is CASSVAPGFNEQYF. CDR3 bases: TGTGCCAGCAGCGTAGCTCCAGGGTTTAACGAGCAGTACTTC.

The rearrangement uses TRBV7-3 and TRBJ1-1, with a possible D match to TRBD1 (5 bases). The CDR3 is 13 residues long. The germline CDR1 and CDR2 sequences are SGHTA and FQGTGA. V was pared by 4 bases and J by 8 bases, with 14 bases between. The CDR3 nucleotides are TGTGCCAGCAGCTCCGGAGGAGACAGCGAAGCTTTCTTT. Amino acids: CASSSGGDSEAFF.

This rearrangement joins TRBV4-1 to TRBJ2-5; maybe TRBD2 (5 bases). The CDR3 runs 17 residues. Trimming stripped 5 bases from V and 5 bases from J, with 24 bases between. Per the germline V gene, CDR1 is MGHRA and CDR2 is YSYEKL. CDR3 nucleotide sequence: TGCGCCAGCAGCTACGGCGAACTCGGGAAGTTCGTCGAGACCCAGTACTTC. This encodes CASSYGELGKFVETQYF.

The genes are TRBV18 and TRBJ1-1; tentatively, D is TRBD1 (5 bases). V lost 4 bases and J lost 6, with 18 bases in between. From germline, CDR1 is KGHSH and CDR2 LQKENI. The CDR3 has 15 residues. The CDR3: CASSRDDILPAEAFF. The CDR3 DNA reads TGTGCCAGCTCACGGGACGACATACTACCCGCTGAAGCTTTCTTT.

J is TRBJ1-5 and V is TRBV30; D unresolved. CDR1 is GTSNPN and CDR2 is SVGIG in the germline V gene (reference sequence). V gave up 0 bases and J gave up 4 bases, with 10 bases separating them. The CDR3 extends over 14 amino acids. Written as DNA, the CDR3 is TGTGCCTGGAGTGTACTAGGAGGGAATCAGCCCCAGCATTTT. This translates into CAWSVLGGNQPQHF.

The chain uses TRBV15 and TRBJ2-2; the D gene could be TRBD1 or TRBD2 (6 bases each). Trimming took 5 bases from V and 2 from J, leaving 12 bases between them. Germline-derived CDR1 and CDR2 are LNHNV and YYDKDF (reference sequence). The CDR3 has 15 residues. DNA for the CDR3: TGTGCCACCAGCTTCGGGGGCCTCAACACCGGGGAGCTGTTTTTT. It translates to CATSFGGLNTGELFF.

This clone showed up just once. This chain connects TRBV4-3 to TRBJ2-7; D is undetermined. The CDR3 totals 15 residues. Trimming took 0 bases from V and 9 from J, leaving 18 bases between them. Germline V gene data show CDR1 as LGHNA and CDR2 as YSLEER. CDR3 loop: CASSQEYRRTPGQYF. CDR3 DNA sequence: TGCGCCAGCAGCCAAGAATACAGACGAACCCCTGGGCAGTACTTC.

The chain carries TRBV30 and TRBJ2-3; a weak D match, TRBD2 (5 bases). This CDR3 has 14 residues. V lost 2 bases, J lost 0 bases, and 9 bases lay in between. The germline V gene encodes CDR1 GTSNPN and CDR2 SVGIG (reference sequence). Here the CDR3 DNA reads TGTGCCTGGAGTCGGGAAATTAGCACAGATACGCAGTATTTT. The encoded protein is CAWSREISTDTQYF.

This chain links TRBV14 with TRBJ2-5; a weak D match, TRBD2 (6 bases). The CDR3 has 12 residues. Trimming removed 4 bases at V and 5 bases at J, with 8 bases between. CDR1 SGHDN and CDR2 FVKESK come from the germline V gene. The DNA for the CDR3 is TGTGCCAGCAGCCGGGGGAGGGAGACCCAGTACTTC. It yields the protein CASSRGRETQYF.

This clone is deemed medium-sized (0.01 to 0.1%). J is TRBJ2-1 and V is TRBV15; D might be TRBD2 (7 bases). The CDR3 loop spans 14 amino acids. V was shortened by 3 bases and J by 12 bases, with 18 bases between the two germline ends. Germline V gene lookup returns CDR1 LNHNV and CDR2 YYDKDF (reference sequence). The CDR3 nucleotides are TGTGCCACCAGCAGCTGGGACATCCCGGGGGGGCAGTTCTTC. Protein product: CATSSWDIPGGQFF.

This chain uses TRBV5-1 with TRBJ2-5; TRBD1 matches 11 bases. The CDR3 spans 14 residues. Trimming cost V 3 bases and J 5 bases; bases outside gene matches: 3. CDR1 is SGHRS, CDR2 YFSETQ, per germline. The CDR3: CASSYWDRGETQYF. The CDR3 DNA reads TGCGCCAGCAGCTACTGGGACAGGGGGGAGACCCAGTACTTC.

V and J are TRBV11-2 and TRBJ2-1; D remains ambiguous. Germline-derived CDR1 and CDR2 are SGHAT and FQNNGV. With 8 bases removed from V and 7 bases from J, the gap between germline ends came to 9 bases. The CDR3 has 11 amino acids. CDR3: CASRVVNEQFF. DNA for the CDR3: TGTGCCAGCCGGGTGGTTAATGAGCAGTTCTTC.

The rearrangement joins TRBV19 to TRBJ1-1; D is unresolved. This CDR3 region has 13 residues. Trimming pared 5 bases from V and 0 bases from J, leaving 7 bases between. Germline values: CDR1 LNHDA, CDR2 SQIVND (reference sequence). CDR3 sequence reads: CASSLGLNTEAFF. CDR3 nucleotides: TGTGCCAGTAGTCTGGGTTTGAACACTGAAGCTTTCTTT.

This clone occurred a few times. The chain is built from TRBV5-1 and TRBJ2-7; D is possibly TRBD1 (6 bases). Deletions cut 3 bases from V and 5 bases from J, with 12 bases between. The germline V gene encodes CDR1 SGHRS and CDR2 YFSETQ. The CDR3 covers 13 residues. DNA of the CDR3: TGCGCCAGCAGCTCCCACCACAGGGACGAGCAGTACTTC. Its protein is CASSSHHRDEQYF.

This clone was detected once. The V gene is TRBV27, the J gene TRBJ2-3; 9 nucleotides agree with TRBD1. V trimming: 5 bases; J trimming: 2 bases; junction bases outside the gene matches: 5. The CDR3 spans 15 residues. The germline V gene encodes CDR1 MNHEY and CDR2 SMNVEV (reference sequence). As DNA, the CDR3 is TGTGCCAGCAGTCCTCTACAGGGGGCCACAGATACGCAGTATTTT. This codes for CASSPLQGATDTQYF.

This chain links TRBV29-1 with TRBJ1-3; possible D gene TRBD1, 6 bases. V lost 7 bases, J lost 0 bases, and 16 bases lay in between. Germline values: CDR1 SQVTM, CDR2 ANQGSEA. The length of the CDR3 is 15 residues. As DNA, the CDR3 is TGCAGCGGAGGGGGGCAGACGAACTCTGGAAACACCATATATTTT. As protein: CSGGGQTNSGNTIYF.

This clone was detected once. V and J are TRBV10-3 and TRBJ2-3, with unresolved D. Trimming took off 11 bases at V and 0 bases at J, with 6 bases between the two ends. This CDR3 has 11 amino acids. Looked up from germline, CDR1 is ENHRY and CDR2 is SYGVKD. CDR3 nucleotides: TGTGCCTCGGCCAGCACAGATACGCAGTATTTT. Protein product: CASASTDTQYF.

This clone has a handful of counts. This chain joins TRBV29-1 and TRBJ2-5; D may be TRBD1 or TRBD2 (5 bases each). V dropped 7 bases and J dropped 7 bases, with 16 bases sitting between them. This CDR3 is 12 amino acids long. CDR1 and CDR2 (germline): SQVTM, ANQGSEA. The CDR3: CSAYLRGVTQYF. Here the CDR3 DNA reads TGCAGCGCTTACCTAAGGGGAGTGACCCAGTACTTC.

This rearrangement joins TRBV30 to TRBJ1-2, with 8 bases matching TRBD1. The CDR3 has 16 amino acids. Trimming cost V 0 bases and J 7 bases; bases outside gene matches: 13. Germline CDR1 GTSNPN, CDR2 SVGIG (reference sequence). CDR3 sequence (DNA): TGTGCCTGGAGTGTTTCCCTGACGTGGACAGGGTCTGGCTACACCTTC. Its translation is CAWSVSLTWTGSGYTF. Complete variable domain (other parts from reference TRBV30 and TRBJ1-2): SQTIHQWPATLVQPVGSPLSLECTVEGTSNPNLYWYRQAAGRGLQLLFYSVGIGQISSEVPQNLSASRPQDRQFILSSKKLLLSDSGFYLCAWSVSLTWTGSGYTFGSGTRLTVV.

This clone was counted a single time. The V call is TRBV30, the J call TRBJ1-5; 9 bases line up with TRBD1. Germline trimming cut 0 bases from V and 7 bases from J; bases unmatched to any gene: 4. Germline lookup yields CDR1 GTSNPN and CDR2 SVGIG (reference sequence). The CDR3 runs 14 residues. CDR3 coding DNA: TGTGCCTGGAGTGTAAGCACAGGGGGCCAGCCCCAGCATTTT. Translated, it gives CAWSVSTGGQPQHF. The full variable domain, rest sourced from reference TRBV30 and TRBJ1-5, is SQTIHQWPATLVQPVGSPLSLECTVEGTSNPNLYWYRQAAGRGLQLLFYSVGIGQISSEVPQNLSASRPQDRQFILSSKKLLLSDSGFYLCAWSVSTGGQPQHFGDGTRLSIL.

The gene calls are TRBV11-2 and TRBJ1-1; D not resolved. From germline, CDR1 is SGHAT and CDR2 FQNNGV. V lost 5 bases, J lost 10 bases, and 11 bases lay in between. The CDR3 has 11 residues. In DNA form, the CDR3 reads TGTGCCAGCAGCCCGGGCGGTCCAGCTTTCTTT. This translates into CASSPGGPAFF.

In this sample, this clone turned up a few times. The chain joins TRBV29-1 to TRBJ2-5; 7 nucleotides align to TRBD1. CDR1 and CDR2 (germline): SQVTM, ANQGSEA. V shed 4 bases, J shed 1 base, and the junction held 3 bases outside the gene matches. CDR3 length equals 13 residues. The CDR3 region has the DNA TGCAGCGTTGGGGGGACAGCCCAAGAGACCCAGTACTTC. Residues: CSVGGTAQETQYF.

This clone was found once. The rearrangement uses TRBV29-1 and TRBJ1-1, with unresolved D. Germline CDR1 and CDR2: SQVTM and ANQGSEA. Trimming pared 6 bases from V and 3 bases from J, leaving 11 bases between. The CDR3 is made up of 12 amino acids. CDR3: CSVRSGDTEAFF. The CDR3 DNA reads TGCAGCGTCCGAAGCGGGGACACTGAAGCTTTCTTT.

This chain joins TRBV25-1 and TRBJ2-5; D is unclear. This CDR3 region has 12 residues. From germline, CDR1 is MGHDK and CDR2 SYGVNS. V shed 5 bases and J shed 9 bases, with 13 bases lying between them. CDR3 coding DNA: TGTGCCAGCAGTATCCCAGGACGGCCCCAGTACTTC. It is translated as CASSIPGRPQYF.

The chain has TRBV7-9 and TRBJ1-2, with 7 bases aligning to TRBD1. V dropped 5 bases and J dropped 5; count of bases not matched to a gene: 5. Germline V gene lookup returns CDR1 SEHNR and CDR2 FQNEAQ (reference sequence). The CDR3 is 13 amino acids. CDR3 loop: CASSQQGRYGYTF. CDR3 nucleotide sequence: TGTGCCAGCAGCCAACAGGGGCGGTATGGCTACACCTTC.

This chain connects TRBV30 to TRBJ2-3; TRBD2 is a possible D gene (6 bases). This CDR3 spans 15 amino acids. Trimming took 0 bases from V and 0 from J, leaving 10 bases between them. From germline, CDR1 is GTSNPN and CDR2 SVGIG (reference sequence). This CDR3 is CAWSVGGRSTDTQYF. The CDR3 DNA sequence: TGTGCCTGGAGTGTAGGAGGGAGGAGCACAGATACGCAGTATTTT.

This clone was recorded once. The V call is TRBV7-2, the J call TRBJ2-7, with D tentatively TRBD1 or TRBD2 (5 bases each). V was clipped by 1 base and J by 2 bases, with 12 bases between them. Per the germline V gene, CDR1 is SGHTA and CDR2 is FQGNSA. This CDR3 contains 15 residues. CDR3 sequence reads: CASSLEGTATYEQYF. The CDR3 DNA reads TGTGCCAGCAGCTTAGAGGGGACCGCGACCTACGAGCAGTACTTC.

This clone occurred once. CDR3 coding DNA: TGTGCCAGCAGCTTAGAGGGGGCAGGGGCCAAAAACATTCAGTACTTC. Translation gives CASSLEGAGAKNIQYF. The V gene is TRBV7-9, the J gene TRBJ2-4; 7 positions agree with TRBD1. CDR1 is SEHNR, CDR2 FQNEAQ, per germline (reference sequence). This CDR3 comprises 16 residues. V was clipped by 1 base and J by 1 base; unmatched bases: 4.

V is TRBV6-5 and J is TRBJ2-6; D might be TRBD1 (5 bases). Germline loops: CDR1 MNHEY, CDR2 SVGAGI. The CDR3 is 15 amino acids. Trimming took off 6 bases at V and 4 bases at J, with 13 bases between the two ends. As DNA, the CDR3 is TGTGCCAGCAGCGACAGTAACTCCGGGGCCAACGTCCTGACTTTC. As protein: CASSDSNSGANVLTF.